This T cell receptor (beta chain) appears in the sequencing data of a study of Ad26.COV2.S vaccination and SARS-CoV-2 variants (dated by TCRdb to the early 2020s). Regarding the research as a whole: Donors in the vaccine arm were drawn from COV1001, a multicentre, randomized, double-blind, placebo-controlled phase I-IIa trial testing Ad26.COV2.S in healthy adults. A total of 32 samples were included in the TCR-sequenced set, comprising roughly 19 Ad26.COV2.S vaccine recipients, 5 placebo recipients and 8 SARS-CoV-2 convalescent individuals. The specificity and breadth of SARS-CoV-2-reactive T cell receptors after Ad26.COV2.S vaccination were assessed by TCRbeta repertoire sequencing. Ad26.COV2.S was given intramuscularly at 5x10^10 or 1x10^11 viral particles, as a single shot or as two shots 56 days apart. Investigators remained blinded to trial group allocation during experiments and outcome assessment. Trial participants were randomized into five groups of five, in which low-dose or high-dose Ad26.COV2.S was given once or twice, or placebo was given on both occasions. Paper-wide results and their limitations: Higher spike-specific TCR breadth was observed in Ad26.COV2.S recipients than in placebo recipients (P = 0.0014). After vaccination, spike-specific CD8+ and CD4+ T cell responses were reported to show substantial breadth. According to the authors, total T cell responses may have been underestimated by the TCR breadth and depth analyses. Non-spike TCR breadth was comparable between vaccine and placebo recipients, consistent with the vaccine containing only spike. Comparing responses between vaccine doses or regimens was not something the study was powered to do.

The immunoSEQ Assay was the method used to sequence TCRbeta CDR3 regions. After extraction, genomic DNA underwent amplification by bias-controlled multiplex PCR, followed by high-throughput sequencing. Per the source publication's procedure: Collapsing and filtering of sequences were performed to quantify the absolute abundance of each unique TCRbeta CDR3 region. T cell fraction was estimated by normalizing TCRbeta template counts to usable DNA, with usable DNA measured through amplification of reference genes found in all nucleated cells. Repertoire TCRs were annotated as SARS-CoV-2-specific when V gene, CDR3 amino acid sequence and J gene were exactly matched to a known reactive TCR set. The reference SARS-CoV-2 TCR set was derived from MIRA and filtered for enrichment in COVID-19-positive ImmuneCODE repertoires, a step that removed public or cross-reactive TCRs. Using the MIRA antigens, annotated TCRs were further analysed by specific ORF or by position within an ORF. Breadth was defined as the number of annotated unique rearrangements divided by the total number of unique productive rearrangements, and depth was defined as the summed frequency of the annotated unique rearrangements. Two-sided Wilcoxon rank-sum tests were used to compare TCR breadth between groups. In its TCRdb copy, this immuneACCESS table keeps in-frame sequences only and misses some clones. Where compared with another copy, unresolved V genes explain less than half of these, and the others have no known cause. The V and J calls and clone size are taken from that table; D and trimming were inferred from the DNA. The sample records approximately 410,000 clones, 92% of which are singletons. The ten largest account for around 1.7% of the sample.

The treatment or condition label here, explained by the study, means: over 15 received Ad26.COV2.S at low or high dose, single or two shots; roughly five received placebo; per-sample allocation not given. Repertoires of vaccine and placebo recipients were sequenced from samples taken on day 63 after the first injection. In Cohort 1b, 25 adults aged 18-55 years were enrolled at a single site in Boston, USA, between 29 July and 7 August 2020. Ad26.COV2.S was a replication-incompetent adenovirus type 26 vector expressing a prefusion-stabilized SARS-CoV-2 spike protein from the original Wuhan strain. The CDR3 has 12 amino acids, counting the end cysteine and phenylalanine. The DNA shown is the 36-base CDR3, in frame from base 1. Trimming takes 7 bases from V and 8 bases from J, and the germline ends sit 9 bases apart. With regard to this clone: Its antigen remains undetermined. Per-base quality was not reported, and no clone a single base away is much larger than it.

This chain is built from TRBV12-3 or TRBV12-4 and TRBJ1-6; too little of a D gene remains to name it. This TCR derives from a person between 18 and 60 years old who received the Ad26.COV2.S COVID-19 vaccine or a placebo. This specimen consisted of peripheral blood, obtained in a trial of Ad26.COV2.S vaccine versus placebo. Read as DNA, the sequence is TGTGCCAGCACCTTGGGTGATTCACCCCTCCACTTT. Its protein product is CASTLGDSPLHF.